The clone carrying this T cell receptor (beta chain) was detected a few times. The source of the sample is a study of response to subunit inactivated influenza vaccine. TCRdb redid the calling of the RT-PCR reads with MiXCR, one entry per CDR3 protein. The table has more than 700,000 distinct CDR3 sequences, around 20% seen once. CDR3 size: 15 residues. V dropped 4 bases and J dropped 0 bases, with 13 bases sitting between them. The germline V gene has CDR1 SGHRS and CDR2 YFSETQ. The V call is TRBV5-1, the J call TRBJ1-1; tentatively, D is TRBD1 (5 bases). This TCR derives from a man aged 45-65 years who received an inactivated influenza vaccine. Specimen: PBMCs from blood, collected roughly 5 days after vaccination. CDR3 coding DNA: TGCGCCAGCAGCAGCCGCCAGGGTCTGAACACTGAAGCTTTCTTT. Translating it yields CASSSRQGLNTEAFF.